This record concerns one T cell receptor beta chain sequence. What it binds is unknown. This sample is drawn from a study of radiotherapy plus CTLA-4 blockade in lung cancer. Study-level information: Overall, 18% of patients showed an objective response, while roughly 28% attained disease control. Findings of the study overall: It was early blood T cell clone dynamics, with interferon-beta, that reportedly best predicted response. Radiotherapy was combined with ipilimumab, and tumor-derived TCR clones then expanded in blood.

Some clones are missing from TCRdb's copy, which holds only in-frame ones; the method was immunoSEQ multiplex PCR. The sample lists tens of thousands of clones, 75% to 90% occurring once. CDR1 and CDR2 from the germline V gene are SGHRS and YFSETQ. The junction had 7 bases not matched to a gene; V was cut back by 2 bases and J by 7 bases. This CDR3 is built from 15 residues. Focal radiation was given together with CTLA-4 blockade (ipilimumab) to patients with chemo-refractory metastatic non-small-cell lung cancer. The specimen comprised peripheral blood, sampled from a patient treated with radiotherapy plus ipilimumab. The V and J genes are TRBV5-1 and TRBJ2-1; 9 bases match TRBD1. The TCR comes from a human donor with non-small cell lung cancer who had stable disease on radiotherapy plus ipilimumab. Here the CDR3 reads CASSLQGAGMNEQFF. CDR3 sequence (DNA): TGCGCCAGCAGCTTACAGGGGGCAGGGATGAATGAGCAGTTCTTC.